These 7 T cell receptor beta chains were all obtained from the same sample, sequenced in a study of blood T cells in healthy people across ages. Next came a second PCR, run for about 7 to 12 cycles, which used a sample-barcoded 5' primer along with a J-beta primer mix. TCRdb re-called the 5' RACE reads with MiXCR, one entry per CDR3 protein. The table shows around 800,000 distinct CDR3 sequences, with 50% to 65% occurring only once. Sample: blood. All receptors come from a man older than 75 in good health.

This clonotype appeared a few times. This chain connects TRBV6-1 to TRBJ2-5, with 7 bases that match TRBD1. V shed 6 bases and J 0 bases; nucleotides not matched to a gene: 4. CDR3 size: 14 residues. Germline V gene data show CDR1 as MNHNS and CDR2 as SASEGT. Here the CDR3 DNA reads TGTGCCAGCAGGGGACAGCCGGACCAAGAGACCCAGTACTTC. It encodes CASRGQPDQETQYF.

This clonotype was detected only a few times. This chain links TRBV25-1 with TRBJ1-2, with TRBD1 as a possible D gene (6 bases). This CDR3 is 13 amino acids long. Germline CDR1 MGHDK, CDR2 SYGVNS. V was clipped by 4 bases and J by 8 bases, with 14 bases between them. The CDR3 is CASSGRGGQGYTF. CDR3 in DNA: TGTGCCAGCAGTGGCCGTGGGGGGCAAGGCTACACCTTC.

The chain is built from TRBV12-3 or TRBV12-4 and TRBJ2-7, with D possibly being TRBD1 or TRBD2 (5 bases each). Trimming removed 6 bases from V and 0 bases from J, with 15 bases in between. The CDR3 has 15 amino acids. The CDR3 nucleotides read TGTGCCAGCAGGAGCCGGGACGATAGCTCCTACGAGCAGTACTTC. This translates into CASRSRDDSSYEQYF.

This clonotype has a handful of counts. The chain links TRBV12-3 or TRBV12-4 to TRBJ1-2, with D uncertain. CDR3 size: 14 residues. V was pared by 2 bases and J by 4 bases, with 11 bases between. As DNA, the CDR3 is TGTGCCAGCAGTTTATCGGGAGACCGCTATGGCTACACCTTC. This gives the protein CASSLSGDRYGYTF.

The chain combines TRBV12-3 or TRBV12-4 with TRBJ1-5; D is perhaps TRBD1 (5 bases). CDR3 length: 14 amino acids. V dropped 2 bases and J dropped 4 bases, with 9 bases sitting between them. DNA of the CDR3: TGTGCCAGCAGTTTAAGGACACCTAATCAGCCCCAGCATTTT. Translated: CASSLRTPNQPQHF.

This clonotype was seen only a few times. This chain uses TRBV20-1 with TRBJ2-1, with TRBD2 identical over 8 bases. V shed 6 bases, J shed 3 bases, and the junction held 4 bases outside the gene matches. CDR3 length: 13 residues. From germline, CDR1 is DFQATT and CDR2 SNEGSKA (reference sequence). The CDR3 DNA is TGCAGTGCCGGAACTAGCGGCTACAATGAGCAGTTCTTC. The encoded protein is CSAGTSGYNEQFF.

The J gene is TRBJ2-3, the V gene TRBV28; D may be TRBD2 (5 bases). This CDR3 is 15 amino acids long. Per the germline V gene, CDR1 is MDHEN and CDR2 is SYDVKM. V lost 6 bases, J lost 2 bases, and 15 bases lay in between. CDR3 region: CASSPDGEYTDTQYF. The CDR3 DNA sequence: TGTGCCAGCAGCCCCGACGGGGAGTACACAGATACGCAGTATTTT.